Below, 32 T cell receptor beta chains from the same sample are listed, as sequenced in a study of T-cell reconstitution after alpha-beta-depleted transplantation in children. Construction of the TCRbeta library involved unique molecular identifiers. TCRdb used MiXCR to reprocess the PCR reads, holding one entry per CDR3 protein. The sample consists of approximately 630,000 distinct CDR3 sequences, under 15% of them appearing once. The sequencing used PBMCs, collected before TCRalphabeta/CD19-depleted stem cell transplant. The receptors originated from a girl aged 2-9 years with congenital amegakaryocytic thrombocytopenia, due to receive a stem cell transplant.

This clonotype was observed at least ten times. V and J are TRBV30 and TRBJ1-1; no clear D gene. The CDR3 is 12 residues long. CDR1 is GTSNPN and CDR2 is SVGIG in the germline V gene (reference sequence). Trimming shortened V by 6 bases and J by 0 bases, and 8 bases separated the two germline ends. CDR3 DNA: TGTGCCTGCTCCCTAATGAACACTGAAGCTTTCTTT. Translated, it gives CACSLMNTEAFF.

This clonotype has at least ten counts. J is TRBJ2-5 and V is TRBV6-5, with TRBD1 matching 7 bases. CDR1 and CDR2 from the germline V gene are MNHEY and SVGAGI. The CDR3 length is 15 residues. The ends lost 4 bases at V and 5 bases at J; junction bases unmatched: 10. The CDR3 region has the DNA TGTGCCAGCAGTTTTCGGACAGGCCCGTGGGAGACCCAGTACTTC. It yields the protein CASSFRTGPWETQYF.

The chain combines TRBV10-3 with TRBJ2-3; D possibly corresponds to TRBD2 (5 bases). Germline-derived CDR1 and CDR2 are ENHRY and SYGVKD. The length of the CDR3 is 18 residues. The V and J ends lost 2 bases and 0 bases respectively, with 18 bases between them. Here the CDR3 reads CAISEPGSLSPSTDTQYF. The CDR3 nucleotides read TGTGCCATCAGTGAGCCGGGGAGTCTCAGCCCTAGCACAGATACGCAGTATTTT.

This clonotype has ten or more counts. The chain joins TRBV9 to TRBJ2-5; D gene unclear. Germline CDR1 is SGDLS and CDR2 is YYNGEE. V was shortened by 2 bases and J by 0 bases, with 2 bases between the two germline ends. The CDR3 runs to 12 residues. The CDR3 loop reads CASSVDQETQYF. The CDR3 DNA reads TGTGCCAGCAGCGTGGACCAAGAGACCCAGTACTTC.

Concerning this clonotype: One base away lies a much larger clone, so this may be a sequencing read error. The chain couples TRBV10-3 to TRBJ2-1; 14 bases are shared with TRBD2. CDR3 length equals 18 residues. CDR1 is ENHRY, CDR2 SYGVKD, per germline. The CDR3 sequence is CANSESGKTSGRVSEQFF. In nucleotides, the CDR3 is TGTGCCAACAGTGAGTCGGGGAAGACTAGCGGGAGGGTAAGTGAGCAGTTCTTC.

The chain recombines TRBV5-1 with TRBJ1-1; possible D gene TRBD1, 6 bases. The V and J ends lost 1 base and 3 bases respectively, with 10 bases between them. This CDR3 is 14 amino acids long. CDR1 and CDR2 from the germline V gene are SGHRS and YFSETQ. The CDR3 region has the DNA TGCGCCAGCAGCTTGTCGGGGGCGGACACTGAAGCTTTCTTT. Encoded protein: CASSLSGADTEAFF.

Here the CDR3 reads CSVALRAPLAKNIQYF. As DNA, the CDR3 is TGCAGCGTCGCACTCAGGGCTCCTCTAGCCAAAAACATTCAGTACTTC. The chain is built from TRBV29-1 and TRBJ2-4; D is possibly TRBD1 (5 bases). CDR3 length equals 16 residues. Looked up from germline, CDR1 is SQVTM and CDR2 is ANQGSEA. Trimming pared 6 bases from V and 0 bases from J, leaving 18 bases between.

This chain connects TRBV7-2 to TRBJ2-5; 7 bases line up with TRBD2. V trimming: 5 bases; J trimming: 0 bases; junction bases outside the gene matches: 3. Per germline, CDR1 SGHTA and CDR2 FQGNSA. The CDR3 has 14 amino acids. The CDR3 sequence is CASSHGLDQETQYF. CDR3 in DNA: TGTGCCAGCAGCCACGGACTAGACCAAGAGACCCAGTACTTC.

This clonotype has a count of ten or more. The rearrangement joins TRBV20-1 to TRBJ2-7, with 8 bases lining up with TRBD1. The V segment lost 6 bases and the J segment 4 bases; nucleotides outside the gene matches: 8. Germline CDR1 DFQATT, CDR2 SNEGSKA (reference sequence). The CDR3 is made up of 13 amino acids. CDR3 DNA sequence: TGCAGTGCCAACGGACAGGGACGATACGAGCAGTACTTC. This encodes CSANGQGRYEQYF.

The chain uses TRBV20-1 and TRBJ2-5, with 7 positions matching TRBD2. Germline V gene lookup returns CDR1 DFQATT and CDR2 SNEGSKA (reference sequence). CDR3 length: 16 amino acids. The junction had 7 bases not matched to a gene; V was cut back by 0 bases and J by 0 bases. CDR3 residues: CSARDGAGAYQETQYF. CDR3 sequence (DNA): TGCAGTGCTAGAGATGGGGCGGGAGCCTACCAAGAGACCCAGTACTTC.

This clonotype was found many times. The CDR3 DNA reads as TGCAGTGCTAGAGACTACCAAGGGACTCCTCGACGGACCACTGAAGCTTTCTTT. Encoded protein: CSARDYQGTPRRTTEAFF. The chain combines TRBV20-1 with TRBJ1-1, with D perhaps TRBD1 (5 bases). Between the trimmed V and J ends, which lost 0 bases and 4 bases, there was a span of 24 bases. Germline values: CDR1 DFQATT, CDR2 SNEGSKA (reference sequence). The CDR3 is made up of 18 amino acids.

The chain has TRBV28 and TRBJ1-6; D possibly corresponds to TRBD1 (5 bases). The germline CDR1 and CDR2 sequences are MDHEN and SYDVKM. This CDR3 is 16 amino acids long. V lost 5 bases and J lost 3, with 14 bases in between. The CDR3 protein is CASSQLDTLYNSPLHF. In nucleotides, the CDR3 is TGTGCCAGCAGTCAACTGGACACACTCTATAATTCACCCCTCCACTTT.

This clonotype was counted a single time. One base away lies a much larger clone, so this may be a sequencing read error. The chain combines TRBV12-3 or TRBV12-4 with TRBJ2-1; a weak D match, TRBD2 (5 bases). The CDR3 runs to 18 residues. This CDR3 reads CACSFGPSKRSSYNEQFF. The CDR3 region has the DNA TGTGCCTGCAGTTTTGGTCCATCGAAGCGGAGCTCCTACAATGAGCAGTTCTTC.

This clonotype was counted many times. The V and J genes are TRBV10-3 and TRBJ2-3; no firm D call. Trimming pared 0 bases from V and 6 bases from J, leaving 13 bases between. Germline values: CDR1 ENHRY, CDR2 SYGVKD. The CDR3 has 15 amino acids. The CDR3 nucleotides read TGTGCCATCAGTGAGTCGATGGACCTTAAGGATACGCAGTATTTT. It codes for CAISESMDLKDTQYF.

A few counts support this clonotype. The rearrangement uses TRBV6-5 and TRBJ2-7, with 9 bases matching TRBD1. The CDR3 loop spans 18 amino acids. V lost 4 bases, J lost 2 bases, and 15 bases stayed unmatched. The germline gives CDR1 MNHEY, CDR2 SVGAGI. In nucleotides, the CDR3 is TGTGCCAGCAGTTCTCCGGGACAGGGAGAGTGGTGGGCCTACGAGCAGTACTTC. It is translated as CASSSPGQGEWWAYEQYF.

The CDR3 bases are TGCAGTGCTAGAGATCCTGGACAGACTGGGGGCACAGATACGCAGTATTTT. Its protein is CSARDPGQTGGTDTQYF. The chain recombines TRBV20-1 with TRBJ2-3; D perhaps matches TRBD1 (6 bases). Germline CDR1 is DFQATT and CDR2 is SNEGSKA (reference sequence). There are 17 residues in the CDR3. Trimming pared 0 bases from V and 1 base from J, leaving 17 bases between.

In this sample, this clonotype turned up a few times. The chain is built from TRBV28 and TRBJ1-5; 7 nucleotides align to TRBD1. Germline CDR1 is MDHEN and CDR2 is SYDVKM. Germline trimming cut 8 bases from V and 5 bases from J; bases unmatched to any gene: 12. The CDR3 totals 15 residues. The CDR3 DNA reads TGTGCCAGCGAACCGCCCAACAGGGGAGATCAGCCCCAGCATTTT. Amino acids: CASEPPNRGDQPQHF.

This clonotype was counted ten times or more. The J gene is TRBJ1-5, the V gene TRBV12-3 or TRBV12-4; the match to TRBD1 covers 8 bases. J gave up 4 bases and V 6 bases, and 5 bases lay outside the gene matches. The CDR3 totals 14 residues. The CDR3, as DNA: TGTGCCAGCAGGGCAGGGGGCGGTAATCAGCCCCAGCATTTT. It yields the protein CASRAGGGNQPQHF.

With respect to this clonotype: With a much larger clone just one base away, this may be a read error. This chain joins TRBV12-3 or TRBV12-4 and TRBJ1-5; TRBD1 aligns across 8 bases. CDR3 length: 13 residues. This CDR3 is CASSPGGIQPQPF. CDR3 in DNA: TGTGCCAGCAGCCCAGGGGGCATACAGCCCCAGCCTTTT.

This clonotype showed up just a few times. Possible read error: a much larger clone is one base away. The rearrangement links TRBV20-1 to TRBJ2-1; D remains unclear. Germline V gene sequence: CDR1 DFQATT, CDR2 SNEGSKA (reference sequence). V shed 3 bases and J shed 9 bases, with 3 bases lying between them. CDR3 length equals 9 residues. The CDR3 protein is CSASPEQFF. In DNA form, the CDR3 reads TGCAGTGCTAGCCCTGAGCAGTTCTTC.

This chain joins TRBV28 and TRBJ2-1; 12 bases line up with TRBD2. The J segment lost 5 bases and the V segment lost 1 base, leaving 3 bases of the junction unmatched. Germline V gives CDR1 MDHEN, CDR2 SYDVKM. The CDR3 has 16 amino acids. This CDR3 reads CASSLLTSGSDNEQFF. CDR3 nucleotide sequence: TGTGCCAGCAGTTTATTGACTAGCGGGAGCGACAATGAGCAGTTCTTC. Complete variable domain (other parts from reference TRBV28 and TRBJ2-1): DVKVTQSSRYLVKRTGEKVFLECVQDMDHENMFWYRQDPGLGLRLIYFSYDVKMKEKGDIPEGYSVSREKKERFSLILESASTNQTSMYLCASSLLTSGSDNEQFFGPGTRLTVL.

This clonotype was found many times. V is TRBV20-1 and J is TRBJ2-1, with a possible D match to TRBD1 (5 bases). This CDR3 region has 14 residues. The germline V and J ends were trimmed by 3 bases and 9 bases, with 18 bases remaining between them. Germline assignment: CDR1 DFQATT and CDR2 SNEGSKA (reference sequence). The CDR3 DNA sequence: TGCAGTGCTAGTGGCAGCCACCTAGGGGTTGAGCAGTTCTTC. As protein: CSASGSHLGVEQFF.

In this sample, this clonotype turned up a few times. The chain uses TRBV15 and TRBJ2-2; either TRBD1 or TRBD2 may fit D (5 bases each). Trimming stripped 8 bases from V and 6 bases from J, with 16 bases between. This CDR3 is built from 14 residues. The germline V gene encodes CDR1 LNHNV and CDR2 YYDKDF (reference sequence). CDR3 DNA sequence: TGTGCCACCGAGTTAAGGGACGTGGCCGGGGAGCTGTTTTTT. This encodes CATELRDVAGELFF.

This clonotype has a count of ten or more. The chain carries TRBV11-2 and TRBJ2-2; 10 bases align to TRBD2. Germline CDR1 is SGHAT and CDR2 is FQNNGV. V dropped 4 bases and J dropped 2; count of bases not matched to a gene: 16. The CDR3 has 20 amino acids. The CDR3 protein is CASSSEHRAGGPGNTGELFF. In nucleotides, the CDR3 is TGTGCCAGCAGCTCAGAGCATCGAGCGGGAGGGCCGGGAAACACCGGGGAGCTGTTTTTT.

There are many counts of this clonotype. This chain connects TRBV20-1 to TRBJ2-3; D gene uncertain. The CDR3 extends over 14 amino acids. Trimming took off 1 base at V and 0 bases at J, with 8 bases between the two ends. Germline CDR1 and CDR2: DFQATT and SNEGSKA (reference sequence). The CDR3 DNA is TGCAGTGCTAGAGCCGGGTCCAGCACAGATACGCAGTATTTT. It specifies CSARAGSSTDTQYF.

The CDR3 loop reads CATSDFPRGEWDTGELFF. The CDR3 bases are TGTGCCACCAGTGATTTCCCCAGGGGAGAATGGGACACCGGGGAGCTGTTTTTT. The chain combines TRBV24-1 with TRBJ2-2; possible D gene TRBD1, 6 bases. Germline values: CDR1 KGHDR, CDR2 SFDVKD. Deletions cut 1 base from V and 3 bases from J, with 17 bases between. The CDR3 length is 18 residues.

This clonotype was observed a handful of times. This chain uses TRBV12-3 or TRBV12-4 with TRBJ2-1, with D unresolved. The V end lost 6 bases, the J end lost 0 bases, and 15 bases lay between the germline ends. The CDR3 runs to 16 residues. DNA for the CDR3: TGTGCCAGCAGCCTCCTAAGGCCCAGCTCCTACAATGAGCAGTTCTTC. It yields the protein CASSLLRPSSYNEQFF.

The sample holds many counts of this clonotype. This chain uses TRBV20-1 with TRBJ2-1; 8 bases map to TRBD2. The CDR3 spans 16 residues. Germline CDR1 reads DFQATT; CDR2 reads SNEGSKA (reference sequence). Trimming at V came to 2 bases and at J to 6 bases, leaving 12 bases not matched to a gene. The CDR3 nucleotides are TGCAGTGCTAGATCGAGCGGGAGTGATTATAGCAATGAGCAGTTCTTC. It specifies CSARSSGSDYSNEQFF.

The chain carries TRBV5-1 and TRBJ2-7; D gene unclear. The V end lost 0 bases, the J end lost 4 bases, and 8 bases lay between the germline ends. This CDR3 spans 13 amino acids. Germline CDR1 and CDR2: SGHRS and YFSETQ. The CDR3 here is CASSLESEYEQYF. The CDR3 coding sequence is TGCGCCAGCAGCTTGGAGAGTGAGTACGAGCAGTACTTC.

This clonotype was counted only a few times. The J gene is TRBJ1-6, the V gene TRBV5-1, with a possible D match to TRBD1 (5 bases). The V gene lost 0 bases and the J gene lost 10 bases, with 8 bases spanning the gap. The CDR3 consists of 13 residues. Germline V gene data show CDR1 as SGHRS and CDR2 as YFSETQ. CDR3 sequence reads: CASSLDGDSPLHF. CDR3 bases: TGCGCCAGCAGCTTGGACGGGGACTCACCCCTCCACTTT.

In this sample, this clonotype turned up a few times. The chain links TRBV5-1 to TRBJ2-4; TRBD2 agrees at 9 bases. This CDR3 contains 15 residues. Trimming removed 2 bases from V and 5 bases from J; junction bases left unmatched: 5. Germline lookup yields CDR1 SGHRS and CDR2 YFSETQ. CDR3 bases: TGCGCCAGCAGCTTAGCTAGCGGGAATCAAAACATTCAGTACTTC. Protein: CASSLASGNQNIQYF. The full variable domain, completed using reference TRBV5-1 and TRBJ2-4, is KAGVTQTPRYLIKTRGQQVTLSCSPISGHRSVSWYQQTPGQGLQFLFEYFSETQRNKGNFPGRFSGRQFSNSRSEMNVSTLELGDSALYLCASSLASGNQNIQYFGAGTRLSVL.

This clonotype was found a few times. V and J are TRBV5-1 and TRBJ2-2; TRBD2 agrees at 7 bases. Losses at the gene ends were 2 bases for V and 7 bases for J; bases not matched to a gene: 8. There are 15 residues in the CDR3. Germline assignment: CDR1 SGHRS and CDR2 YFSETQ. CDR3 in amino acids: CASSLGGRGNGELFF. The CDR3 region has the DNA TGCGCCAGCAGCTTAGGCGGGAGAGGCAACGGGGAGCTGTTTTTT.